This passage covers 27 T cell receptor beta chains from one sample sequenced in a study of control samples from healthy donors and cancer patients. The assay was immunoSEQ multiplex PCR, and TCRdb's table has in-frame clones only and misses some. The repertoire holds some 100,000 clones, with more than 80% as singletons. The source material was blood. The receptors here all came from a man aged 18 to 35 in good health.

The chain is built from TRBV25-1 and TRBJ1-6; 8 bases are a match to TRBD1. Germline CDR1 MGHDK, CDR2 SYGVNS. The V segment lost 8 bases and the J segment 3 bases; nucleotides outside the gene matches: 3. The CDR3 runs 14 residues. The CDR3: CASSDRGYNSPLHF. CDR3 in DNA: TGTGCCAGCTCCGACAGGGGCTATAATTCACCCCTCCACTTT.

The gene calls are TRBV5-1 and TRBJ2-5; unclear D gene. Germline V gives CDR1 SGHRS, CDR2 YFSETQ. The CDR3 is made up of 14 amino acids. Trimming left V 0 bases short and J 2 bases short, with 8 bases between. CDR3 coding DNA: TGCGCCAGCAGCTTGGGGAACTTTCAAGAGACCCAGTACTTC. Translating it yields CASSLGNFQETQYF. Based on the CDR3 plus reference TRBV5-1 and TRBJ2-5, the full variable domain is KAGVTQTPRYLIKTRGQQVTLSCSPISGHRSVSWYQQTPGQGLQFLFEYFSETQRNKGNFPGRFSGRQFSNSRSEMNVSTLELGDSALYLCASSLGNFQETQYFGPGTRLLVL.

This clone showed up just once. The V call is TRBV5-1, the J call TRBJ2-4; D is unclear. Trimming cost V 3 bases and J 0 bases, with 19 bases left between them. CDR1 and CDR2 from the germline V gene are SGHRS and YFSETQ. The CDR3 consists of 18 residues. The CDR3 nucleotides are TGCGCCAGCAGCTCACACCTGGCCCGGTCGGGAGCCAAAAACATTCAGTACTTC. It specifies CASSSHLARSGAKNIQYF. Combining the CDR3 with reference TRBV5-1 and TRBJ2-4 gives the whole variable domain KAGVTQTPRYLIKTRGQQVTLSCSPISGHRSVSWYQQTPGQGLQFLFEYFSETQRNKGNFPGRFSGRQFSNSRSEMNVSTLELGDSALYLCASSSHLARSGAKNIQYFGAGTRLSVL.

This clone was picked up one time. At the DNA level, this CDR3 is encoded by other sequences in the same sample as well. J is TRBJ2-1 and V is TRBV20-1; weak D call: TRBD1 (5 bases). CDR1 DFQATT and CDR2 SNEGSKA come from the germline V gene (reference sequence). V was shortened by 6 bases and J by 8 bases, with 11 bases between the two germline ends. This CDR3 has 11 amino acids. The CDR3 bases are TGCAGTGCACCGCAGGGCCATGAGCAGTTCTTC. It translates to CSAPQGHEQFF.

V gene TRBV9 combines with J gene TRBJ2-2; 10 nucleotides align to TRBD2. This CDR3 has 19 amino acids. Unmatched junction bases numbered 9, after V lost 0 bases and J lost 1 base. Per the germline V gene, CDR1 is SGDLS and CDR2 is YYNGEE. The CDR3 nucleotides are TGTGCCAGCAGCGTAGGGTTGGCTAGCGGGGGTCTGAACACCGGGGAGCTGTTTTTT. Translation: CASSVGLASGGLNTGELFF.

This CDR3 is CASSQNGRYQETQYF. CDR3 DNA sequence: TGTGCCAGCAGCCAAAACGGCAGATATCAAGAGACCCAGTACTTC. The V gene is TRBV3-1 (or the pseudogene TRBV3-2), the J gene TRBJ2-5, with D uncertain. From germline, CDR1 is LGHDT and CDR2 YNNKEL (reference sequence). This CDR3 is 15 amino acids long. V was pared by 2 bases and J by 2 bases, with 12 bases between.

V is TRBV19 and J is TRBJ1-6; a possible D gene is TRBD1 (6 bases). Germline-derived CDR1 and CDR2 are LNHDA and SQIVND (reference sequence). There are 15 residues in the CDR3. The V gene lost 4 bases and the J gene lost 2 bases, with 9 bases spanning the gap. CDR3 sequence: CASSSGQPYNSPLHF. CDR3 in DNA: TGTGCCAGTAGTAGTGGACAGCCCTATAATTCACCCCTCCACTTT.

The chain employs TRBV4-1 and TRBJ1-5, with 9 bases lining up with TRBD1. The CDR3 is 14 amino acids. With V trimmed by 4 bases and J by 5 bases, 3 bases remained unmatched. Looked up from germline, CDR1 is MGHRA and CDR2 is YSYEKL. The DNA of the CDR3 is TGCGCCAGCAGCCGAGGGACAGGGTATCAGCCCCAGCATTTT. This codes for CASSRGTGYQPQHF.

CDR3 region: CASSLGLNYGYTF. CDR3 sequence (DNA): TGCGCCAGCAGCCTGGGACTGAACTATGGCTACACCTTC. The chain links TRBV5-1 to TRBJ1-2; maybe TRBD1 (5 bases). Germline V gene data show CDR1 as SGHRS and CDR2 as YFSETQ. This CDR3 spans 13 amino acids. V was trimmed by 4 bases and J by 2 bases, leaving 9 bases between them.

This chain links TRBV29-1 with TRBJ1-2; 8 nucleotides align to TRBD1. Unmatched junction bases numbered 8, after V lost 7 bases and J lost 7 bases. This CDR3 contains 12 residues. CDR1 is SQVTM and CDR2 is ANQGSEA in the germline V gene. This chain's CDR3 is CSGGTGGRGYTF. The CDR3, as DNA: TGCAGCGGCGGGACAGGAGGACGTGGCTACACCTTC. Based on the CDR3 plus reference TRBV29-1 and TRBJ1-2, the full variable domain is SAVISQKPSRDICQRGTSLTIQCQVDSQVTMMFWYRQQPGQSLTLIATANQGSEATYESGFVIDKFPISRPNLTFSTLTVSNMSPEDSSIYLCSGGTGGRGYTFGSGTRLTVV.

This chain uses TRBV7-8 with TRBJ1-4, with D unclear. CDR3 length: 12 amino acids. Germline V gene sequence: CDR1 SGHVS, CDR2 FQNEAQ. V was cut by 5 bases and J by 7 bases, with 8 bases left in between. DNA of the CDR3: TGTGCCAGCAGCCCGGCCGTTGAAAAACTGTTTTTT. This gives the protein CASSPAVEKLFF.

A word on this clone: A junction boundary mismatches the germline segment, possibly from a read error. The V gene is TRBV7-9, the J gene TRBJ2-5, with TRBD2 as a possible D gene (6 bases). CDR1 is SEHNR, CDR2 FQNEAQ, per germline (reference sequence). The CDR3 has 15 residues. CDR3 amino acids: CASSPITRDQETQYF. CDR3 nucleotide sequence: TGTGCCAGCAGCCCAATCACGCGGGACCAGGAGACCCAGTACTTC.

For this clone: A read error may produce the germline difference seen at one junction end. Additional DNA sequences in this sample encode the identical CDR3. The rearrangement links TRBV18 to TRBJ1-1, with 7 bases lining up with TRBD1. The CDR3 has 14 amino acids. Germline values: CDR1 KGHSH, CDR2 LQKENI. CDR3 region: CASSPDRVNTEAFF. The DNA of the CDR3 is TGTGCCAGCTCACCCGACAGGGTGAATACTGAAGCTTTCTTT.

The rearrangement links TRBV9 to TRBJ2-1; 12 positions agree with TRBD2. The CDR3 length is 17 residues. Germline CDR1 and CDR2: SGDLS and YYNGEE. Unmatched junction bases numbered 5, after V lost 2 bases and J lost 2 bases. The CDR3 region is CASSVQRLAGAYNEQFF. Written as DNA, the CDR3 is TGTGCCAGCAGCGTCCAGAGACTAGCGGGAGCCTACAATGAGCAGTTCTTC.

This chain uses TRBV5-4 with TRBJ2-2; 7 bases map to TRBD2. The germline V gene has CDR1 SGHNT and CDR2 YYREEE (reference sequence). The CDR3 is 15 residues long. Germline trimming cut 4 bases from V and 4 bases from J; bases unmatched to any gene: 7. The CDR3, as DNA: TGTGCCAGCAGCCCCGGACTAGGACTCACCGGGGAGCTGTTTTTT. It yields the protein CASSPGLGLTGELFF. Using reference TRBV5-4 and TRBJ2-2 for the parts outside the CDR3, the full variable domain is ETGVTQSPTHLIKTRGQQVTLRCSSQSGHNTVSWYQQALGQGPQFIFQYYREEENGRGNFPPRFSGLQFPNYSSELNVNALELDDSALYLCASSPGLGLTGELFFGEGSRLTVL.

The chain carries TRBV29-1 and TRBJ1-1; D ambiguous. The CDR3 is made up of 14 amino acids. The germline V gene has CDR1 SQVTM and CDR2 ANQGSEA. V was trimmed by 3 bases and J by 0 bases, leaving 11 bases between them. The CDR3 reads CSVDSAQLNTEAFF. Here the CDR3 DNA reads TGCAGCGTTGACTCCGCGCAGTTGAACACTGAAGCTTTCTTT.

The CDR3 spells CASSPGQGVTSREKLFF. CDR3 DNA: TGTGCCAGCAGCCCGGGACAGGGGGTGACCTCTCGTGAAAAACTGTTTTTT. The chain carries TRBV2 and TRBJ1-4, with 11 nucleotides matching TRBD1. The CDR3 is 17 residues long. Trimming at V came to 6 bases and at J to 7 bases, leaving 13 bases not matched to a gene. CDR1 and CDR2 (germline): SNHLY, FYNNEI. Full variable domain (remainder filled in from reference TRBV2 and TRBJ1-4): EPEVTQTPSHQVTQMGQEVILRCVPISNHLYFYWYRQILGQKVEFLVSFYNNEISEKSEIFDDQFSVERPDGSNFTLKIRSTKLEDSAMYFCASSPGQGVTSREKLFFGSGTQLSVL.

The CDR3 bases are TGTGCCTGGAGTGTAGCTGCGGGAGCTTTAAATGAGCAGTTCTTC. Protein: CAWSVAAGALNEQFF. The chain joins TRBV30 to TRBJ2-1, with 7 positions matching TRBD2. With 0 bases clipped from V and 7 bases from J, the junction kept 9 bases outside the gene matches. Germline CDR1 is GTSNPN and CDR2 is SVGIG (reference sequence). The CDR3 is made up of 15 amino acids.

J is TRBJ2-1 and V is TRBV10-3; 9 positions match TRBD1. Trimming took 4 bases from V and 3 from J; bases not matched to a gene: 4. Looked up from germline, CDR1 is ENHRY and CDR2 is SYGVKD. CDR3 length: 15 amino acids. The CDR3 sequence: CAISGRDRDYNEQFF. The CDR3 nucleotides are TGTGCCATCAGTGGGAGGGACAGGGACTACAATGAGCAGTTCTTC.

The chain recombines TRBV6-2 or TRBV6-3 with TRBJ2-4; 9 bases are shared with TRBD1. V lost 6 bases and J lost 0; bases outside the gene matches: 12. This CDR3 region has 18 residues. CDR1 is MNHEY, CDR2 SVGEGT, per germline. CDR3 protein: CASSRGSGTGLAKNIQYF. The DNA of the CDR3 is TGTGCCAGCAGCAGAGGATCCGGGACAGGGTTAGCCAAAAACATTCAGTACTTC.

The J gene is TRBJ1-5, the V gene TRBV27, with 9 positions matching TRBD1. V lost 5 bases and J lost 4; bases outside the gene matches: 3. The CDR3 runs 14 residues. Germline CDR1 and CDR2: MNHEY and SMNVEV (reference sequence). For the CDR3, the DNA is TGTGCCAGCAGTCGGACAGGGGTAAATCAGCCCCAGCATTTT. It codes for CASSRTGVNQPQHF.

V gene TRBV19 combines with J gene TRBJ2-4; D perhaps matches TRBD1 (5 bases). Trimming removed 0 bases at V and 6 bases at J, with 12 bases between. From germline, CDR1 is LNHDA and CDR2 SQIVND (reference sequence). The CDR3 covers 15 residues. This CDR3 reads CASSIDNRLGNIQYF. The CDR3 region has the DNA TGTGCCAGTAGTATAGATAACAGGTTGGGAAACATTCAGTACTTC. Combining the CDR3 with reference TRBV19 and TRBJ2-4 gives the whole variable domain DGGITQSPKYLFRKEGQNVTLSCEQNLNHDAMYWYRQDPGQGLRLIYYSQIVNDFQKGDIAEGYSVSREKKESFPLTVTSAQKNPTAFYLCASSIDNRLGNIQYFGAGTRLSVL.

This clone was recorded only once. V is TRBV7-7 and J is TRBJ2-5; the D call may be TRBD1 or TRBD2 (6 bases each). The CDR3 length is 14 residues. Germline-derived CDR1 and CDR2 are SSHAT and FNYEAQ (reference sequence). V was trimmed by 5 bases and J by 4 bases, leaving 14 bases between them. For the CDR3, the DNA is TGTGCCAGCAGCCCGAGTGGAGGGGGAGAGACCCAGTACTTC. This gives the protein CASSPSGGGETQYF.

The genes are TRBV27 and TRBJ2-3; D is tentatively TRBD1 or TRBD2 (5 bases each). CDR1 is MNHEY, CDR2 SMNVEV, per germline (reference sequence). The CDR3 runs 16 residues. V lost 5 bases to trimming and J lost 3 bases, with 18 bases between them. The chain's CDR3 is CASSPSFLEGTDTQYF. In nucleotides, the CDR3 is TGTGCCAGCAGTCCCTCATTCCTAGAGGGGACAGATACGCAGTATTTT.

For this clone: The sample holds other DNA sequences that translate to the same CDR3. This sequence joins TRBV13 and TRBJ1-5; weak D call: TRBD1 (5 bases). CDR3 size: 15 residues. The V end lost 0 bases, the J end lost 7 bases, and 13 bases lay between the germline ends. Germline CDR1 PRHDT, CDR2 FYEKMQ (reference sequence). The CDR3 spells CASSLGLGGAQPQHF. CDR3 bases: TGTGCCAGCAGCTTAGGCCTAGGAGGGGCCCAGCCCCAGCATTTT.

The V gene is TRBV24-1, the J gene TRBJ2-3; unclear D gene. The V end lost 3 bases, the J end lost 4 bases, and 4 bases lay between the germline ends. The CDR3 loop spans 12 amino acids. Germline V gene lookup returns CDR1 KGHDR and CDR2 SFDVKD. The CDR3: CATSDGADTQYF. The DNA of the CDR3 is TGTGCCACCAGTGATGGCGCAGATACGCAGTATTTT.

The chain joins TRBV2 to TRBJ1-1; D is ambiguous. CDR1 and CDR2 (germline): SNHLY, FYNNEI. This CDR3 comprises 13 residues. V dropped 7 bases and J dropped 1 base, with 10 bases sitting between them. The CDR3 DNA follows: TGTGCCAGCAACGGTCGTGAGAACACTGAAGCTTTCTTT. Translation: CASNGRENTEAFF.